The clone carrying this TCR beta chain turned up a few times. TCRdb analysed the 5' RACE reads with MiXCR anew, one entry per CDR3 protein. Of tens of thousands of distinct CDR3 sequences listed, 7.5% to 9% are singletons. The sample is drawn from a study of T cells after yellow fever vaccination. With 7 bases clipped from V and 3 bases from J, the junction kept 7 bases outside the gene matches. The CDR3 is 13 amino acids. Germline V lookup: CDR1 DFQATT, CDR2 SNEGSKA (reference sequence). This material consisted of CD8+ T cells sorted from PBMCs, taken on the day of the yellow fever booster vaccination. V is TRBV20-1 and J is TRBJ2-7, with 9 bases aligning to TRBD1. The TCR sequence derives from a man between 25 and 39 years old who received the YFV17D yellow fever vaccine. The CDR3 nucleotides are TGCAGTGGGGTCGGGACAGGGCACTACGAGCAGTACTTC. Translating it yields CSGVGTGHYEQYF.